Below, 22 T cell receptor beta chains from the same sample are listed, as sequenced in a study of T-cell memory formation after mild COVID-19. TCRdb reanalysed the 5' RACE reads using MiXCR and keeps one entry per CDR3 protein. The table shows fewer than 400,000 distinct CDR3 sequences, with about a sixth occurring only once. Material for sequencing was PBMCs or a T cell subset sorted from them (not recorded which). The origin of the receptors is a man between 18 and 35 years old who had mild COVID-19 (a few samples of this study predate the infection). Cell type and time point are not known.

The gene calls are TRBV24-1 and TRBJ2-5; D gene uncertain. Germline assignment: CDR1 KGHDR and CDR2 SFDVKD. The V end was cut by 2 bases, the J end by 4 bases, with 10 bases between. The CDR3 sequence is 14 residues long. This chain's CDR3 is CATSDYRRGETQYF. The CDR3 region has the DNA TGTGCCACCAGTGATTATCGGCGTGGAGAGACCCAGTACTTC.

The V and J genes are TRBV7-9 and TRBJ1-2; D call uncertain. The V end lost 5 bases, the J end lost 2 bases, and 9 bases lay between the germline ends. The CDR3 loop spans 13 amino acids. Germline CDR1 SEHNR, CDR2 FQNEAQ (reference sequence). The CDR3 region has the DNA TGTGCCAGCAGCCACCCCCCCAACTATGGCTACACCTTC. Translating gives CASSHPPNYGYTF.

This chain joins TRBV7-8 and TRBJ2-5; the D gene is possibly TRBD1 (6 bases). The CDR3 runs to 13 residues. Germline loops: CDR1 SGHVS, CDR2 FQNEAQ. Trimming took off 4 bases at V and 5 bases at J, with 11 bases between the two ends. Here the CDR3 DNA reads TGTGCCAGCAGCTACGGACAGTACGAGACCCAGTACTTC. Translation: CASSYGQYETQYF.

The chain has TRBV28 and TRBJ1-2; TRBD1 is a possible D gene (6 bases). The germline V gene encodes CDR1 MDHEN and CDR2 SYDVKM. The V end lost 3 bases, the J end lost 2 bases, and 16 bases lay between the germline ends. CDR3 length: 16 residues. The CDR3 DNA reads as TGTGCCAGCAGTTTTGGAGACAGGCGTAAGAACTATGGCTACACCTTC. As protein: CASSFGDRRKNYGYTF.

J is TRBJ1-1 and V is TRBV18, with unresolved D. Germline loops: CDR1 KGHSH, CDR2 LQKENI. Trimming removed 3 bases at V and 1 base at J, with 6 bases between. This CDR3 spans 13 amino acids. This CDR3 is CASSPDSNTEAFF. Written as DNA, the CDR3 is TGTGCCAGCTCACCTGACTCGAACACTGAAGCTTTCTTT.

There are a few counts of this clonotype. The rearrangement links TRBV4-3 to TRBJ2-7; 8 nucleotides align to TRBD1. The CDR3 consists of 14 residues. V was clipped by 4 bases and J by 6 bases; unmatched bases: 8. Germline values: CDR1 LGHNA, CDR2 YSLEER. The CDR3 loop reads CASSRTQGDGEQYF. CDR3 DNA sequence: TGCGCCAGCAGCCGAACACAGGGGGATGGCGAGCAGTACTTC.

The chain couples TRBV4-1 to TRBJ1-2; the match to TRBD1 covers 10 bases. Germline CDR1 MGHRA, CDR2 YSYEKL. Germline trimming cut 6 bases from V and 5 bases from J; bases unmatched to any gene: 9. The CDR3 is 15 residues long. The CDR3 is CASSPRQGAEYGYTF. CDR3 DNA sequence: TGCGCCAGCAGTCCACGACAGGGGGCGGAGTATGGCTACACCTTC.

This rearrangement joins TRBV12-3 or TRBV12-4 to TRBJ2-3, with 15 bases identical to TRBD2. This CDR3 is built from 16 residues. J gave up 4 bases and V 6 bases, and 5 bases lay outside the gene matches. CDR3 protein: CASSRTSGGGADTQYF. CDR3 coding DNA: TGTGCCAGCAGCCGGACTAGCGGGGGGGGGGCAGATACGCAGTATTTT.

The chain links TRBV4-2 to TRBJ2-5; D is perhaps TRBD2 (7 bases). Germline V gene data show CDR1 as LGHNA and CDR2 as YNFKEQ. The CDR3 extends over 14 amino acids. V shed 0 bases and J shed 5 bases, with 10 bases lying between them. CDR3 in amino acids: CASSQDRGGETQYF. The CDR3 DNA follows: TGTGCCAGCAGCCAAGATAGGGGGGGGGAGACCCAGTACTTC.

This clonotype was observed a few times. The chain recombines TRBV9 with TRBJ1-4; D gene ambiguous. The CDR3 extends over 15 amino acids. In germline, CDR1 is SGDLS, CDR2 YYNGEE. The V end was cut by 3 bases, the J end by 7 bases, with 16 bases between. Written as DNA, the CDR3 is TGTGCCAGCAGCGACCGGGGAGGCCCCTTTGAAAAACTGTTTTTT. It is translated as CASSDRGGPFEKLFF.

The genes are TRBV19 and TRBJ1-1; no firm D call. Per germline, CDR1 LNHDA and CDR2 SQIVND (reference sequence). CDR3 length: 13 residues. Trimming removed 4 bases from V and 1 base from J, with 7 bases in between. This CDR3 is CASSKRENTEAFF. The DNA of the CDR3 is TGTGCCAGTAGTAAGCGGGAGAACACTGAAGCTTTCTTT.

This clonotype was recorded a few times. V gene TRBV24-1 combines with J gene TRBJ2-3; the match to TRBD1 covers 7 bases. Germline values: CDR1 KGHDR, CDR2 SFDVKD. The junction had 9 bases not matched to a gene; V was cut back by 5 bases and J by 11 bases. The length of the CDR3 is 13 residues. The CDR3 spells CATSALTGSQQYF. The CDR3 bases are TGTGCCACCAGTGCTCTGACAGGGAGCCAGCAGTATTTT.

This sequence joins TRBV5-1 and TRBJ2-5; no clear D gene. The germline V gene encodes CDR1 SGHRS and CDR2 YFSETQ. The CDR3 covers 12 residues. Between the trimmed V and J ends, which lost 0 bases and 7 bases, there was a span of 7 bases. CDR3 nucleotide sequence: TGCGCCAGCAGCTTGGTCGATGGGACCCAGTACTTC. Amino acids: CASSLVDGTQYF.

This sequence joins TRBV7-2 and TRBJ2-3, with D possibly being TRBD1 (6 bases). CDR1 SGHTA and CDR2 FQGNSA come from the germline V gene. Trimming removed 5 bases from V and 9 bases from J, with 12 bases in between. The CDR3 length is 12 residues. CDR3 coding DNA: TGTGCCAGCAGCAAGATGGACAGAACGCAGTATTTT. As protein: CASSKMDRTQYF.

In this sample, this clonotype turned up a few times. The DNA of the CDR3 is TGTGCCAGCAGCTTAGAAGGGACAGGTCGTGACTACACCTTC. It yields the protein CASSLEGTGRDYTF. The V gene is TRBV5-6, the J gene TRBJ1-2; 8 nucleotides align to TRBD1. The CDR3 length is 14 residues. The V gene end was trimmed by 2 bases and the J gene end by 10 bases; junction bases not matched to a gene: 10. Germline values: CDR1 SGHDT, CDR2 YYEEEE.

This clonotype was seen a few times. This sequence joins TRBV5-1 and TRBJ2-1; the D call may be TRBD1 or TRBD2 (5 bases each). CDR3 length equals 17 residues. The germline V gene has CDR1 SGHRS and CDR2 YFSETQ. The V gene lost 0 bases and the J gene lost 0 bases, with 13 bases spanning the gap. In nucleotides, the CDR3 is TGCGCCAGCAGCTTGGTTGGGGGTGGGAGCTCCTACAATGAGCAGTTCTTC. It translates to CASSLVGGGSSYNEQFF.

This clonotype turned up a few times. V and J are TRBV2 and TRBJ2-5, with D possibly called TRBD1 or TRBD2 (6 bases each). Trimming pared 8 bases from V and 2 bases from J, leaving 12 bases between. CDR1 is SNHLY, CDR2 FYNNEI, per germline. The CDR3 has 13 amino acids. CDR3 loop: CASRRGTQETQYF. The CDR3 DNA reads TGTGCCAGCCGTAGGGGGACTCAAGAGACCCAGTACTTC.

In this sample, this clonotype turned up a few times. In DNA form, the CDR3 reads TGCGCCAGCAGCCTACTAGCGGGGGGCCCCGGAAATGAGCAGTTCTTC. Protein sequence: CASSLLAGGPGNEQFF. This chain uses TRBV5-1 with TRBJ2-1; 12 nucleotides match TRBD2. With V trimmed by 4 bases and J by 7 bases, 9 bases remained unmatched. Looked up from germline, CDR1 is SGHRS and CDR2 is YFSETQ. The CDR3 has 16 amino acids.

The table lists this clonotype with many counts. The CDR3 sequence: CASSQDLRGGTGELFF. In DNA, the CDR3 is TGCGCCAGCAGCCAAGATCTAAGGGGGGGCACCGGGGAGCTGTTTTTT. The chain has TRBV4-3 and TRBJ2-2, with D possibly TRBD2 on 7 matching bases. The CDR3 is made up of 16 amino acids. Germline V gene data show CDR1 as LGHNA and CDR2 as YSLEER. V lost 0 bases to trimming and J lost 4 bases, with 12 bases between them.

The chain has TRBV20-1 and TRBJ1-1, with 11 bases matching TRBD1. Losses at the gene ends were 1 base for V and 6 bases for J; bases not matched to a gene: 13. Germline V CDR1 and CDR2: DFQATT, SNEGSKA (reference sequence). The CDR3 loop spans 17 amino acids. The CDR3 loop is CSARGPQGQGVKAEAFF. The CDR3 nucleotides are TGCAGTGCTAGAGGGCCCCAGGGACAGGGGGTTAAAGCTGAAGCTTTCTTT.

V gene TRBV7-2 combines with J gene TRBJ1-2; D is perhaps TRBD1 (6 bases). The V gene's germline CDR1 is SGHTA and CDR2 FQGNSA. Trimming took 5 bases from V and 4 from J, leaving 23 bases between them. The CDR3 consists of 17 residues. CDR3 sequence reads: CASSNHVGQGLSYGYTF. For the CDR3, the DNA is TGTGCCAGCAGCAACCACGTCGGGCAGGGGTTGAGCTATGGCTACACCTTC.

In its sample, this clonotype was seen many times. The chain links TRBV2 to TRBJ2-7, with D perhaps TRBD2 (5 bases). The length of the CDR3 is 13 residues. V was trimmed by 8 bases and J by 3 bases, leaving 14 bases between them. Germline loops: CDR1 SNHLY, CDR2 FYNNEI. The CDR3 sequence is CASGVGRDYEQYV. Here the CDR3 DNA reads TGTGCCAGCGGAGTAGGCCGGGACTACGAGCAGTACGTC.